This TCR beta chain was identified in a study of identical twins. The CDR3 is 12 amino acids. CDR1 is MDHEN and CDR2 is SYDVKM in the germline V gene. Trimming shortened V by 2 bases and J by 8 bases, and 7 bases separated the two germline ends. Addition of a universal primer site occurred through template switching, and cDNA carried unique molecular identifiers. Using its own MiXCR run on the 5' RACE reads, TCRdb lists one record per CDR3 protein. The sample lists 210,000 or so distinct CDR3 sequences; approximately 16% were seen once. This clonotype was observed a single time. These records were also assigned to another study, of T cells expressing NK-cell markers.

The origin of this receptor is a woman between 18 and 29 years old in good health. This chain joins TRBV28 and TRBJ1-3; D is uncertain. The sequenced sample was CD8+ T cells sorted from blood. DNA of the CDR3: TGTGCCAGCAGTTTAATTGGGGACACCATATATTTT. Its protein is CASSLIGDTIYF.